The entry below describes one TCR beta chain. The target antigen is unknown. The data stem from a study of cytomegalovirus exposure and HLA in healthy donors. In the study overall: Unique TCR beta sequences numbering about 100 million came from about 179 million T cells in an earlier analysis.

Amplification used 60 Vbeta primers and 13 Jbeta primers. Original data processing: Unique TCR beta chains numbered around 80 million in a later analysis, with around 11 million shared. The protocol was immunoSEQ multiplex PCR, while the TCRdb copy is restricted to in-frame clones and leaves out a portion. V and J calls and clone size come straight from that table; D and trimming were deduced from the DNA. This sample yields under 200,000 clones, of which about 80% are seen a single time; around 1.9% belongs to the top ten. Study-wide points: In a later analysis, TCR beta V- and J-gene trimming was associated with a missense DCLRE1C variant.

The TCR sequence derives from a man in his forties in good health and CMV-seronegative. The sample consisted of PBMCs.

The CDR3 DNA sequence: TGTGCCAGCAGCTCCAGCGGGCCGCGCTCTGGAAACACCATATATTTT. As protein: CASSSSGPRSGNTIYF. V usage is TRBV7-8 and J usage is TRBJ1-3; D call uncertain. Germline assignment: CDR1 SGHVS and CDR2 FQNEAQ. The CDR3 has 16 residues. V gave up 4 bases and J gave up 0 bases, with 13 bases separating them.